This entry lists 26 T cell receptor beta chains sequenced from one sample in a study of tumor-infiltrating lymphocytes in primary liver carcinoma. Unsorted whole blood supplied the RNA, and germline DNA was extracted too. Starting material of roughly 550 ng total RNA yielded TCR beta cDNA via a constant-region primer. Libraries for TCR beta were built through three nested multiplex PCR rounds, which together made up a slightly modified ARM-PCR procedure. With TRBV1-TRBV30 forward primers and a C-beta reverse primer, the first two PCR rounds were run for approximately 9 cycles each. From the multiplex PCR reads, TCRdb called clonotypes with MiXCR, one entry per CDR3 protein. The profile shows about 200,000 distinct CDR3 sequences, less than 65% of them singletons. Material: peripheral blood. The receptor set was obtained from an older woman with primary liver carcinoma and hepatitis B virus infection.

About this clonotype itself: One end of the junction is discordant with germline, which a read error may explain. The V gene is TRBV2, the J gene TRBJ2-4; D is unresolved. The CDR3 has 11 amino acids. Per germline, CDR1 SNHLY and CDR2 FYNNEI. CDR3 in DNA: TGTGTCAGCAGTGGTGGGTCAAACCAGTACTTC. Its translation: CVSSGGSNQYF.

Concerning this clonotype itself: At one end, the junction sequence differs from germline, possibly due to a read error. This chain connects TRBV29-1 to TRBJ1-2; the match to TRBD1 covers 10 bases. Germline lookup yields CDR1 SQVTM and CDR2 ANQGSEA. The CDR3 is 15 amino acids. Here the CDR3 DNA reads TGCAGCGTTGACTTTGGGACAGGGGATATCTATGGCTACACTTTC. Protein: CSVDFGTGDIYGYTF.

To note about this clonotype: The junction departs from the called germline gene at one end, perhaps through a read error. The chain joins TRBV6-5 to TRBJ1-1, with 8 bases identical to TRBD1. The germline V gene encodes CDR1 MNHEY and CDR2 SVGAGI. This CDR3 contains 14 residues. CDR3 in amino acids: CASSYRGTGTEAFF. The CDR3 DNA reads as TGCGCCAGCAGTTACAGGGGGACAGGCACTGAAGCTTTCTTT.

The V and J genes are TRBV12-3 or TRBV12-4 and TRBJ1-1; D is perhaps TRBD1 (6 bases). With 10 bases removed from V and 5 bases from J, the gap between germline ends came to 17 bases. The CDR3 sequence is 13 residues long. Written as DNA, the CDR3 is TGTGCCATCAGACAAGGGGGGATGACTGAAGCTTTCTTT. It yields the protein CAIRQGGMTEAFF.

In regard to this clonotype: One base away lies a much larger clone, so this may be a sequencing read error. This chain connects TRBV6-5 to TRBJ2-1; 11 bases are a match to TRBD2. Germline V gene sequence: CDR1 MNHEY, CDR2 SVGAGI. This CDR3 comprises 15 residues. The CDR3 spells CSSSPTSGGYNEQFF. CDR3 DNA sequence: TGTTCCAGCAGTCCAACTAGCGGGGGCTACAATGAGCAGTTCTTC.

This clonotype has just one count. One end of the junction is discordant with germline, which a read error may explain. The chain employs TRBV29-1 and TRBJ2-5; TRBD1 aligns across 10 bases. This CDR3 has 15 residues. Germline values: CDR1 SQVTM, CDR2 ANQGSEA. Here the CDR3 reads CSVEGGTGEQETQCF. CDR3 coding DNA: TGTAGTGTTGAAGGGGGGACAGGGGAACAAGAGACCCAGTGCTTC.

The CDR3 spells CASSVGPLSTEAFF. The CDR3 DNA is TGCGCCAGCAGCGTGGGACCCTTGAGCACTGAAGCTTTCTTT. The J gene is TRBJ1-1, the V gene TRBV5-1; TRBD1 might be the D (5 bases). CDR3 length: 14 residues. Deletions cut 4 bases from V and 4 bases from J, with 14 bases between. Germline V gene lookup returns CDR1 SGHRS and CDR2 YFSETQ.

CDR3 sequence: CASSLYLTYMRDREYGYTF. For the CDR3, the DNA is TGTGCCAGCAGCTTGTACCTCACCTATATGAGGGACAGGGAATATGGCTACACCTTC. The rearrangement links TRBV5-4 to TRBJ1-2; 9 positions match TRBD1. The CDR3 is 19 residues long. With V trimmed by 1 base and J by 5 bases, 18 bases remained unmatched. Germline loops: CDR1 SGHNT, CDR2 YYREEE (reference sequence).

Turning to this clonotype: One junction end does not reproduce the germline sequence, and a read error may be involved. The V gene is TRBV11-2, the J gene TRBJ2-3; 12 bases agree with TRBD2. CDR1 and CDR2 from the germline V gene are SGHAT and FQNNGV. The CDR3 extends over 16 amino acids. The CDR3 protein is CARSSGLAGHTDTHYF. CDR3 coding DNA: TGTGCCAGAAGCTCTGGACTAGCGGGGCACACAGATACGCATTATTTT.

The V call is TRBV6-1, the J call TRBJ2-7, with D unclear. V lost 4 bases and J lost 4, with 17 bases in between. The germline V gene encodes CDR1 MNHNS and CDR2 SASEGT. The CDR3 contains 15 residues. This CDR3 is CASSGPGGSSYEQYF. The CDR3, as DNA: TGTGCCAGCAGTGGCCCAGGTGGTAGCTCATACGAGCAGTACTTC.

The rearrangement joins TRBV2 to TRBJ2-6; D is unclear. Germline V lookup: CDR1 SNHLY, CDR2 FYNNEI. The CDR3 runs to 15 residues. V lost 2 bases and J lost 0, with 5 bases in between. The CDR3 DNA reads as TGTGCCAGCAGTGAATACAACTCTGGGGCCAACGTCCTGACTTTC. This gives the protein CASSEYNSGANVLTF.

This clonotype showed up many times. The chain joins TRBV12-3 or TRBV12-4 to TRBJ1-2; 7 bases line up with TRBD1. The CDR3 is made up of 15 amino acids. J gave up 3 bases and V 5 bases, and 9 bases lay outside the gene matches. CDR3 sequence reads: CASSPWDSDHYGYTF. CDR3 nucleotides: TGTGCCAGCAGTCCCTGGGACAGTGACCACTATGGCTACACCTTC.

Worth noting for this clonotype: A single base separates this from a much larger clone, so it may be a read error. This rearrangement joins TRBV10-2 to TRBJ1-2; possible D gene TRBD1, 6 bases. The CDR3 totals 12 residues. V was pared by 6 bases and J by 10 bases, with 15 bases between. Looked up from germline, CDR1 is WSHSY and CDR2 is SAAADI. The CDR3 nucleotides are TGCGCCAGCAGGGGGACAAGGGGCCACTACACCTTC. It is translated as CASRGTRGHYTF.

The chain links TRBV10-3 to TRBJ2-6; 8 positions agree with TRBD1. V lost 0 bases to trimming and J lost 4 bases; unmatched junction nucleotides: 2. Germline CDR1 ENHRY, CDR2 SYGVKD. This CDR3 spans 16 amino acids. The CDR3 protein is CAISESTGVGANVLTF. The CDR3 nucleotides read TGTGCCATCAGTGAGTCGACAGGGGTCGGGGCCAACGTCCTGACTTTC.

Comments on this clonotype: A much larger clone lies a single base off, so this may be a read error. This CDR3 fails to terminate in the conserved phenylalanine or tryptophan, so it likely reflects a read error. V is TRBV5-6 and J is TRBJ1-2; D perhaps matches TRBD1 (6 bases). The CDR3 covers 14 residues. V dropped 6 bases and J dropped 3 bases, with 15 bases sitting between them. Germline V CDR1 and CDR2: SGHDT, YYEEEE. The CDR3 protein is CASTSTDRYYGYTL. In nucleotides, the CDR3 is TGTGCCAGCACCTCGACCGACAGGTACTATGGCTACACCCTC.

About this clonotype: Sequence at one end of the junction differs from germline and may be a read error. CDR3 nucleotide sequence: TGTGCCATCAGCTCGCATCAGCACGGACACCTTCGCTTTTGGGGCTATGAAGCTTTCTTT. Protein product: CAISSHQHGHLRFWGYEAFF. The rearrangement joins TRBV11-2 to TRBJ1-1; D possibly corresponds to TRBD1 (5 bases). CDR3 length: 20 amino acids. Germline V gene data show CDR1 as SGHAT and CDR2 as FQNNGV. The variable domain in full, with the rest retrieved from reference TRBV11-2 and TRBJ1-1, is EAGVAQSPRYKIIEKRQSVAFWCNPISGHATLYWYQQILGQGPKLLIQFQNNGVVDDSQLPKDRFSAERLKGVDSTLKIQPAKLEDSAVYLCAISSHQHGHLRFWGYEAFFGQGTRLTVV.

This clonotype was seen a single time. The CDR3 carries no conserved terminal phenylalanine or tryptophan, so it likely arises from a read error. The limits of the CDR3 on the DNA are not certain, so only TCRdb's listed CDR3 is given. The chain uses TRBV5-4 and TRBJ2-7. The CDR3 totals 11 residues, both ends included. Germline CDR1 and CDR2: SGHNT and YYREEE (reference sequence). The CDR3: CASSLGSLKYI.

This clonotype was counted once. At one of its ends the junction is not consistent with the germline gene, which may arise from a read error. V gene TRBV6-9 combines with J gene TRBJ2-1; 7 bases align to TRBD2. CDR3 length equals 16 residues. From germline, CDR1 is MNHGY and CDR2 SVAAGI. CDR3 loop: CVSNFTGGRYYNEQFF. DNA for the CDR3: TGTGTCAGCAACTTTACAGGCGGGAGATATTACAATGAGCAGTTCTTC.

The V and J genes are TRBV6-5 and TRBJ2-1; 11 positions agree with TRBD2. The germline V gene encodes CDR1 MNHEY and CDR2 SVGAGI. After removal of 10 bases from V and 5 bases from J, the junction contained 13 bases not matched to a gene. The CDR3 sequence is 16 residues long. In nucleotides, the CDR3 is TGTGCCAACGGTCCGCCGGGACTAGCGGTCCACAATGAGCAGTTCTTC. Protein: CANGPPGLAVHNEQFF.

This clonotype showed up just a few times. The gene calls are TRBV11-1 and TRBJ1-1; 7 nucleotides line up with TRBD1. Germline V gives CDR1 SGHAT, CDR2 FQDESV (reference sequence). V gave up 3 bases and J gave up 5 bases; unmatched junction bases: 9. There are 15 residues in the CDR3. The CDR3 is CASSFGGGAWTEAFF. The CDR3 DNA is TGTGCCAGCAGCTTCGGAGGGGGCGCTTGGACTGAAGCTTTCTTT.

This clonotype is labeled medium-sized. V is TRBV11-2 and J is TRBJ2-5, with TRBD2 matching 14 bases. The germline V gene encodes CDR1 SGHAT and CDR2 FQNNGV. V lost 5 bases to trimming and J lost 4 bases; unmatched junction nucleotides: 6. The CDR3 is 16 residues long. The CDR3: CASSPGTSGSRETQYF. As DNA, the CDR3 is TGTGCCAGCAGCCCCGGGACTAGCGGGAGTAGAGAGACCCAGTACTTC.

On this clonotype itself: A much larger clonotype is one base distant, so this may be a read error. This chain joins TRBV6-5 and TRBJ1-5, with D perhaps TRBD1 or TRBD2 (5 bases each). The assigned J gene may be wrong: the sequence end matches TRBJ2-3 better. In germline, CDR1 is MNHEY, CDR2 SVGAGI. The CDR3 has 15 residues. CDR3 nucleotides: TGTGCCAGCAGTTACTCATGGGGGAAGGAGCAGCCCCAGTATTTT. As protein: CASSYSWGKEQPQYF.

The chain is built from TRBV19 and TRBJ2-3; a possible D gene is TRBD2 (5 bases). CDR3 size: 14 residues. V was cut by 7 bases and J by 2 bases, with 13 bases left in between. CDR1 LNHDA and CDR2 SQIVND come from the germline V gene (reference sequence). Written as DNA, the CDR3 is TGTGCCAGTAAAAGAAACGGGGACACAGATACGCAGTATTTT. Its protein product is CASKRNGDTDTQYF.

This clonotype was detected only once. The rearrangement joins TRBV10-3 to TRBJ1-2; D is unresolved. Looked up from germline, CDR1 is ENHRY and CDR2 is SYGVKD. The CDR3 is 15 amino acids. V was clipped by 7 bases and J by 4 bases, with 19 bases between them. The CDR3, as DNA: TGTGCCATCACCTTCTTCAAAGGGATCCTCTATGGCTACACCTTC. Protein: CAITFFKGILYGYTF.

Note on this clonotype: One base away lies a much larger clone, so this may be a sequencing read error. The V gene is TRBV6-1, the J gene TRBJ2-1; 9 nucleotides align to TRBD2. The V gene end was trimmed by 7 bases and the J gene end by 8 bases; junction bases not matched to a gene: 12. The CDR3 is made up of 15 amino acids. CDR1 and CDR2 from the germline V gene are MNHNS and SASEGT. The CDR3 sequence: CASKIAGAGYYEQFF. CDR3 DNA sequence: TGTGCCAGCAAGATAGCGGGAGCCGGTTACTATGAGCAGTTCTTC.

Turning to this clonotype: Being one base from a much bigger clone, this may be a read error. CDR3 amino acids: CVSRSRQGNYEQYF. In DNA form, the CDR3 reads TGTGTCAGCAGGTCGAGACAGGGAAACTACGAGCAGTACTTC. The chain is built from TRBV6-5 and TRBJ2-7; 7 bases are a match to TRBD1. CDR1 and CDR2 from the germline V gene are MNHEY and SVGAGI. The CDR3 has 14 residues.